The 30 T cell receptor beta chains in this list originate from one sample, sequenced in a study of regulatory T cells in long-lasting Graves disease. TCR beta libraries were built with iRepertoire HTBI primers and Arm-PCR of CDR3 regions. TCRdb independently ran MiXCR on the multiplex PCR reads; one entry per CDR3 protein. In the table there are hundreds of thousands of distinct CDR3 sequences, around 12% of which are singletons. Noted time point: newly diagnosed GD, antithyroid drugs for less than 3 months. The TCR library was prepared using RNA isolated from PBMCs. The sample was also linked to a second study, of T cells in Graves' hyperthyroidism and ophthalmopathy.

The input for sequencing was peripheral blood mononuclear cells (PBMCs), taken at new diagnosis, from a patient treated with antithyroid drugs. The source is a woman aged 25-40 years with Graves disease.

The J gene is TRBJ1-6, the V gene TRBV19; weak D call: TRBD1 (5 bases). Germline CDR1 is LNHDA and CDR2 is SQIVND (reference sequence). Trimming removed 4 bases at V and 7 bases at J, with 11 bases between. CDR3 size: 14 residues. The CDR3 DNA sequence: TGTGCCAGTAGTACGGGGGATTACAATTCACCCCTCCACTTT. Translating it yields CASSTGDYNSPLHF.

A few counts support this clonotype. The chain couples TRBV29-1 to TRBJ2-2, with 9 bases fitting TRBD2. The length of the CDR3 is 16 residues. Looked up from germline, CDR1 is SQVTM and CDR2 is ANQGSEA. V was clipped by 0 bases and J by 6 bases; unmatched bases: 8. The CDR3 coding sequence is TGCAGCGTTGAAGATTTGGTGAGCGGGAGGTCCGGGGAGCTGTTTTTT. Translating it yields CSVEDLVSGRSGELFF.

This clonotype was seen repeatedly, ten times or more. The genes are TRBV6-5 and TRBJ2-5; no clear D. Trimming took 1 base from V and 2 from J, leaving 5 bases between them. Germline V CDR1 and CDR2: MNHEY, SVGAGI. This CDR3 is built from 13 residues. The CDR3 loop reads CASSYYQQETQYF. DNA for the CDR3: TGTGCCAGCAGTTACTACCAGCAAGAGACCCAGTACTTC.

In its sample, this clonotype was seen many times. V usage is TRBV5-1 and J usage is TRBJ1-2, with D perhaps TRBD1 (6 bases). This CDR3 contains 15 residues. The germline V gene encodes CDR1 SGHRS and CDR2 YFSETQ. V was shortened by 1 base and J by 3 bases, with 13 bases between the two germline ends. The CDR3 DNA reads as TGCGCCAGCAGCTTGTTGGACAGCCAAGACTATGGCTACACCTTC. Amino acid sequence: CASSLLDSQDYGYTF.

This clonotype was counted at least ten times. The V and J genes are TRBV7-9 and TRBJ2-7; 12 nucleotides line up with TRBD2. CDR3 length: 17 residues. Germline lookup yields CDR1 SEHNR and CDR2 FQNEAQ (reference sequence). Trimming took 4 bases from V and 0 from J; bases not matched to a gene: 7. The CDR3 DNA is TGTGCCAGCAGCTCTGGACTAGCGGGGACGAGCTCCTACGAGCAGTACTTC. Protein product: CASSSGLAGTSSYEQYF.

At least ten counts were recorded for this clonotype. This chain links TRBV19 with TRBJ2-1; 9 nucleotides match TRBD2. CDR1 is LNHDA, CDR2 SQIVND, per germline (reference sequence). The junction had 9 bases not matched to a gene; V was cut back by 7 bases and J by 5 bases. The CDR3 is 15 amino acids. CDR3 DNA sequence: TGTGCCAGTACCCCGGGGGGACTAGCAAACAATGAGCAGTTCTTC. This gives the protein CASTPGGLANNEQFF. Based on the CDR3 plus reference TRBV19 and TRBJ2-1, the full variable domain is DGGITQSPKYLFRKEGQNVTLSCEQNLNHDAMYWYRQDPGQGLRLIYYSQIVNDFQKGDIAEGYSVSREKKESFPLTVTSAQKNPTAFYLCASTPGGLANNEQFFGPGTRLTVL.

This clonotype was counted many times. The chain carries TRBV10-3 and TRBJ1-5; unclear D gene. The CDR3 runs 12 residues. V gave up 0 bases and J gave up 5 bases, with 2 bases separating them. The germline V gene encodes CDR1 ENHRY and CDR2 SYGVKD. CDR3 nucleotide sequence: TGTGCCATCAGTGAGTCGCATCAGCCCCAGCATTTT. Protein: CAISESHQPQHF.

This clonotype was found many times. The chain links TRBV2 to TRBJ1-6; unclear D gene. Per germline, CDR1 SNHLY and CDR2 FYNNEI. This CDR3 region has 14 residues. Trimming pared 8 bases from V and 7 bases from J, leaving 15 bases between. The CDR3 DNA is TGTGCCAGCTCCCGTGGGGTTCAAAATTCACCCCTCCACTTT. Protein: CASSRGVQNSPLHF.

With respect to this clonotype: Its ends do not fully match the called genes, so a read error is possible. This sequence joins TRBV7-9 and TRBJ2-3; 7 bases line up with TRBD2. In germline, CDR1 is SEHNR, CDR2 FQNEAQ (reference sequence). This CDR3 has 14 amino acids. The CDR3 sequence is CASSFAGGSDTQYF. The CDR3 DNA follows: TGCGCCAGCAGCTTCGCCGGGGGGAGTGATACGCAGTATTTT.

This clonotype was observed at least ten times. The CDR3 nucleotides read TGCGCCAGCAGTGAGGACCCCCACGGGGGCGAGCAGTACTTC. It yields the protein CASSEDPHGGEQYF. The chain combines TRBV10-1 with TRBJ2-7, with D perhaps matching TRBD2 (6 bases). Germline V CDR1 and CDR2: WNHNN, SYGVQD (reference sequence). V shed 2 bases and J shed 6 bases, with 14 bases lying between them. The CDR3 consists of 14 residues.

At least ten counts were recorded for this clonotype. One end of the junction does not line up with germline, which may come from a read error. The V gene is TRBV7-7, the J gene TRBJ2-3; 10 positions match TRBD1. The CDR3 contains 15 residues. Germline assignment: CDR1 SSHAT and CDR2 FNYEAQ (reference sequence). As DNA, the CDR3 is TGTGCTAGCAGCCCTGACAGGGGGCGGACAGATACGCAGTATTTT. It specifies CASSPDRGRTDTQYF.

A few counts support this clonotype. The chain is built from TRBV11-2 and TRBJ2-2, with D unresolved. Germline V gene lookup returns CDR1 SGHAT and CDR2 FQNNGV. The CDR3 covers 15 residues. Trimming took 1 base from V and 2 from J, leaving 8 bases between them. CDR3 nucleotide sequence: TGTGCCAGCAGCTTAGTCGGGCGAAACACCGGGGAGCTGTTTTTT. Amino acids: CASSLVGRNTGELFF.

This clonotype occurred many times. The rearrangement links TRBV6-2 or TRBV6-3 to TRBJ1-2; TRBD1 might be the D (6 bases). Germline V gene sequence: CDR1 MNHEY, CDR2 SVGEGT. This CDR3 is built from 14 residues. Trimming took 0 bases from V and 3 from J, leaving 8 bases between them. The CDR3 loop is CASSYSGGDYGYTF. The CDR3 nucleotides read TGTGCCAGCAGTTACTCAGGGGGTGACTATGGCTACACCTTC.

In this sample, this clonotype turned up many times. The chain combines TRBV30 with TRBJ2-7, with 10 bases identical to TRBD1. Germline V gene data show CDR1 as GTSNPN and CDR2 as SVGIG (reference sequence). After removal of 3 bases from V and 4 bases from J, the junction contained 9 bases not matched to a gene. The CDR3 loop spans 15 amino acids. This chain's CDR3 is CAWRLTGGSKYEQYF. The CDR3 nucleotides are TGTGCCTGGAGGTTGACAGGGGGCTCGAAATACGAGCAGTACTTC. The whole variable domain, remainder taken from reference TRBV30 and TRBJ2-7, is SQTIHQWPATLVQPVGSPLSLECTVEGTSNPNLYWYRQAAGRGLQLLFYSVGIGQISSEVPQNLSASRPQDRQFILSSKKLLLSDSGFYLCAWRLTGGSKYEQYFGPGTRLTVT.

In its sample, this clonotype was seen many times. This rearrangement joins TRBV6-1 to TRBJ2-7; TRBD2 is a possible D gene (6 bases). CDR3 length: 14 amino acids. Germline V lookup: CDR1 MNHNS, CDR2 SASEGT. Trimming took off 6 bases at V and 5 bases at J, with 17 bases between the two ends. The CDR3 coding sequence is TGTGCCAGCAGCGGTCTCGGAGGGCTCCACGAGCAGTACTTC. This translates into CASSGLGGLHEQYF.

This clonotype was observed a few times. The genes are TRBV29-1 and TRBJ2-7, with no clear D. CDR3 length equals 12 residues. The germline V and J ends were trimmed by 2 bases and 3 bases, with 8 bases remaining between them. Germline CDR1 SQVTM, CDR2 ANQGSEA. In DNA, the CDR3 is TGCAGCGTTGAAAGTCTCAACTACGAGCAGTACTTC. Translation: CSVESLNYEQYF.

This clonotype was recorded a few times. The chain couples TRBV5-8 to TRBJ1-5, with D maybe TRBD1 (5 bases). The CDR3 totals 14 residues. Looked up from germline, CDR1 is SGHTS and CDR2 is YDEGEE. V lost 0 bases to trimming and J lost 3 bases, with 7 bases between them. The CDR3 protein is CASSLVGVNQPQHF. The DNA of the CDR3 is TGTGCCAGCAGCTTGGTGGGGGTCAATCAGCCCCAGCATTTT. Using reference TRBV5-8 and TRBJ1-5 for the parts outside the CDR3, the full variable domain is EAGVTQSPTHLIKTRGQQATLRCSPISGHTSVYWYQQALGLGLQFLLWYDEGEERNRGNFPPRFSGRQFPNYSSELNVNALELEDSALYLCASSLVGVNQPQHFGDGTRLSIL.

At least ten counts were recorded for this clonotype. The chain combines TRBV3-1 with TRBJ1-2, with unresolved D. Per the germline V gene, CDR1 is LGHDT and CDR2 is YNNKEL (reference sequence). Trimming cost V 8 bases and J 6 bases, with 16 bases left between them. This CDR3 contains 13 residues. This CDR3 reads CASRRTGWDGYTF. CDR3 sequence (DNA): TGTGCCAGCCGGAGGACGGGGTGGGATGGCTACACCTTC.

This clonotype was detected only a few times. The genes are TRBV30 and TRBJ2-5; D is unresolved. Trimming left V 3 bases short and J 1 base short, with 12 bases between. The CDR3 runs 14 residues. Germline CDR1 and CDR2: GTSNPN and SVGIG (reference sequence). The CDR3 DNA sequence: TGTGCCTGGAGCGGCGACTGGATCCAAGAGACCCAGTACTTC. This gives the protein CAWSGDWIQETQYF.

This clonotype was detected many times. The chain has TRBV28 and TRBJ1-1; no firm D call. The CDR3 spans 16 residues. Germline V gene lookup returns CDR1 MDHEN and CDR2 SYDVKM. V lost 1 base and J lost 1, with 13 bases in between. The CDR3 loop is CASSLLNRHSNTEAFF. The CDR3 bases are TGTGCCAGCAGTTTATTAAACCGGCATTCGAACACTGAAGCTTTCTTT.

This clonotype was detected ten times or more. The J gene is TRBJ2-3, the V gene TRBV29-1, with D possibly called TRBD1 or TRBD2 (5 bases each). V lost 4 bases, J lost 0 bases, and 14 bases lay in between. Germline CDR1 reads SQVTM; CDR2 reads ANQGSEA. CDR3 length: 15 amino acids. CDR3: CSVAGDHLSTDTQYF. CDR3 coding DNA: TGCAGCGTTGCCGGGGACCACCTTAGCACAGATACGCAGTATTTT.

In its sample, this clonotype was seen a few times. The chain combines TRBV7-9 with TRBJ2-5; TRBD2 matches at 7 bases. Germline loops: CDR1 SEHNR, CDR2 FQNEAQ (reference sequence). This CDR3 has 15 residues. After removal of 3 bases from V and 2 bases from J, the junction contained 6 bases not matched to a gene. The CDR3 is CASSFSGPEQETQYF. CDR3 DNA: TGTGCCAGCAGCTTTAGCGGGCCCGAACAAGAGACCCAGTACTTC.

A few counts support this clonotype. This sequence joins TRBV3-1 and TRBJ1-4; 12 bases are a match to TRBD1. Germline lookup yields CDR1 LGHDT and CDR2 YNNKEL (reference sequence). V shed 8 bases, J shed 8 bases, and the junction held 9 bases outside the gene matches. The CDR3 length is 15 residues. In DNA form, the CDR3 reads TGTGCCAGCGGGGGACAGGGGGCAGGAGAGGAAAAACTGTTTTTT. Translating it yields CASGGQGAGEEKLFF.

The genes are TRBV5-4 and TRBJ2-7; 10 bases match TRBD1. The CDR3 is 14 residues long. Germline V CDR1 and CDR2: SGHNT, YYREEE (reference sequence). With V trimmed by 3 bases and J by 6 bases, 6 bases remained unmatched. Here the CDR3 DNA reads TGTGCCAGCAGCTCTGGGGACAGGGGTTTCGAGCAGTACTTC. The encoded protein is CASSSGDRGFEQYF.

Ten or more counts support this clonotype. The V and J genes are TRBV9 and TRBJ1-6, with D possibly TRBD1 on 5 matching bases. Germline V gene data show CDR1 as SGDLS and CDR2 as YYNGEE. The CDR3 length is 15 residues. V was cut by 2 bases and J by 7 bases, with 13 bases left in between. The DNA for the CDR3 is TGTGCCAGCAGCGTTGAGTCAGGGCGAAATTCACCCCTCCACTTT. Its protein is CASSVESGRNSPLHF.

The J gene is TRBJ2-7, the V gene TRBV6-1; 11 bases agree with TRBD2. CDR3 length: 15 amino acids. The V and J ends lost 2 bases and 9 bases, in that order; junction bases with no gene match: 9. Germline V gene lookup returns CDR1 MNHNS and CDR2 SASEGT. This CDR3 is CASSELAGGGSGQYF. The CDR3 DNA sequence: TGTGCCAGCAGTGAACTAGCGGGAGGTGGGTCGGGGCAGTACTTC.

There are many counts of this clonotype. V is TRBV3-1 and J is TRBJ2-7, with 8 bases matching TRBD1. The CDR3 contains 14 residues. J lost 6 bases, V lost 3 bases, and 7 bases had no gene match. Germline CDR1 reads LGHDT; CDR2 reads YNNKEL (reference sequence). For the CDR3, the DNA is TGTGCCAGCAGCCACTGGACAGGGACGCGCGAGCAGTACTTC. It translates to CASSHWTGTREQYF.

This clonotype was observed at least ten times. The chain carries TRBV5-1 and TRBJ2-1; maybe TRBD2 (6 bases). This CDR3 spans 17 amino acids. The V end was cut by 0 bases, the J end by 2 bases, with 15 bases between. Germline-derived CDR1 and CDR2 are SGHRS and YFSETQ. This chain's CDR3 is CASSLVVLALPYNEQFF. The CDR3, as DNA: TGCGCCAGCAGCTTGGTGGTGCTAGCGCTTCCCTACAATGAGCAGTTCTTC.

This clonotype came up a few times. CDR3 nucleotides: TGTGCCTGGAGTGGCAGGGGCTCGGAAAAACTGTTTTTT. This encodes CAWSGRGSEKLFF. The chain employs TRBV30 and TRBJ1-4, with D maybe TRBD1 (6 bases). This CDR3 has 13 amino acids. Between the trimmed V and J ends, which lost 1 base and 8 bases, there was a span of 11 bases. From germline, CDR1 is GTSNPN and CDR2 SVGIG (reference sequence).

Remarks on this clonotype: This likely came from a read error, as a far larger clone is one base away. The chain recombines TRBV11-1 with TRBJ2-1; D tentatively reads TRBD1 or TRBD2 (5 bases each). The germline CDR1 and CDR2 sequences are SGHAT and FQDESV (reference sequence). The CDR3 runs 15 residues. The CDR3 region has the DNA TGTGCCAGCAGTTCTGGGCCTGGGGGATACAATGAGCAGTCCTTC. It translates to CASSSGPGGYNEQSF.